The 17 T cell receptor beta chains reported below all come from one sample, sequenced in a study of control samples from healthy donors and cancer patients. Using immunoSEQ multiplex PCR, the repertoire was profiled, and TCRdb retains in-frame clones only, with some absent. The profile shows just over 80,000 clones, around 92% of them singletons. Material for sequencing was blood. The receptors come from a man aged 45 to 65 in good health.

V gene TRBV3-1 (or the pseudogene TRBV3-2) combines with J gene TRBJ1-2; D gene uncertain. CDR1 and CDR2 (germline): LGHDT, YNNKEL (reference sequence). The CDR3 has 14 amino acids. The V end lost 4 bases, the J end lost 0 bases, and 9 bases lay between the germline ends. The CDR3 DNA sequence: TGTGCCAGCAGCCTCCCGGAGGCTAACTATGGCTACACCTTC. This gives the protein CASSLPEANYGYTF.

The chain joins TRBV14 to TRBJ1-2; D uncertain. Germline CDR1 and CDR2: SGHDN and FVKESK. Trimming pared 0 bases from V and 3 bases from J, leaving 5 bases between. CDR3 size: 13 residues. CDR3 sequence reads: CASSQDHYYGYTF. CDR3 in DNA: TGTGCCAGCAGCCAAGATCACTACTATGGCTACACCTTC.

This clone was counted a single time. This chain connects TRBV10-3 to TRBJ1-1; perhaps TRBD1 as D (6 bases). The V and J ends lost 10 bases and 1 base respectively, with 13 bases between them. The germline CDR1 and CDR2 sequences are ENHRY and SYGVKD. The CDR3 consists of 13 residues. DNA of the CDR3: TGTGCCACAGAACAGGGATGGAACACTGAAGCTTTCTTT. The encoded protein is CATEQGWNTEAFF.

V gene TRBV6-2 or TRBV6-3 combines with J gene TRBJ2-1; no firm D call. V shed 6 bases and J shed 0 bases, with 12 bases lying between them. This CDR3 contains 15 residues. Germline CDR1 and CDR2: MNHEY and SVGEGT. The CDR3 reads CASSPQWASYNEQFF. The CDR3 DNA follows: TGTGCCAGCAGCCCTCAATGGGCCTCCTACAATGAGCAGTTCTTC.

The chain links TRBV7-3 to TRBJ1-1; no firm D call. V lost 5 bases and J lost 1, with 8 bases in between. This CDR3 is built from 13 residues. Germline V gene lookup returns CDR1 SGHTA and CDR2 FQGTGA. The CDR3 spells CASSQTPNTEAFF. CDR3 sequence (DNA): TGTGCCAGCAGCCAGACACCGAACACTGAAGCTTTCTTT.

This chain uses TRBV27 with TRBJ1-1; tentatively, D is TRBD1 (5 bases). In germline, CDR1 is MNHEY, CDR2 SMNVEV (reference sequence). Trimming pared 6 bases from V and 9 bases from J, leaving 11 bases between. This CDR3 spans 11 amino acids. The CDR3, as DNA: TGTGCCAGCAGGCTGGGGGAGCAAGCTTTCTTT. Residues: CASRLGEQAFF.

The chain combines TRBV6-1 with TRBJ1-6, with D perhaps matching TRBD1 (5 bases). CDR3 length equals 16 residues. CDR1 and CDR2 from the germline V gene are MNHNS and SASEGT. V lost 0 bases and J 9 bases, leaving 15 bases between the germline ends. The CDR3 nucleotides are TGTGCCAGCAGTGAAGCTCACGGGGGTGAGGGTTCACCCCTCCACTTT. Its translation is CASSEAHGGEGSPLHF.

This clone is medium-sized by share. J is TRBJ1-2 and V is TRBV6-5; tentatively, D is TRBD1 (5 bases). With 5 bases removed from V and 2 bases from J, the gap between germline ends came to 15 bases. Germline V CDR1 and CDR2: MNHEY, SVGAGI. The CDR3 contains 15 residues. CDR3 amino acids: CASSRLIQVNYGYTF. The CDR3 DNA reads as TGTGCCAGCAGTAGGTTAATACAGGTCAACTATGGCTACACCTTC.

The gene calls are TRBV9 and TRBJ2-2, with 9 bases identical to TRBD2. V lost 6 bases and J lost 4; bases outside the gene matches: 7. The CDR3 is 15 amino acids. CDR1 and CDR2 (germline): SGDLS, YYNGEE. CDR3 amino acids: CASTSSGVGTGELFF. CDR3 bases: TGTGCCAGCACCTCTAGCGGGGTGGGCACCGGGGAGCTGTTTTTT.

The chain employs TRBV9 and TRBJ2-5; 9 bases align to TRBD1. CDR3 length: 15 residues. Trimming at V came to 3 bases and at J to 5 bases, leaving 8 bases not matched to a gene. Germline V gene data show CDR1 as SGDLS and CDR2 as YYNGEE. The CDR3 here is CASSERDRAGETQYF. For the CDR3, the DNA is TGTGCCAGCAGCGAAAGGGACAGGGCGGGGGAGACCCAGTACTTC.

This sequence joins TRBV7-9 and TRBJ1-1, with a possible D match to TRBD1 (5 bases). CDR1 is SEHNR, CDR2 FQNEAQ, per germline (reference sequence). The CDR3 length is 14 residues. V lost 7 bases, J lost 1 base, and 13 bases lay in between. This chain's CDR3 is CASTIDGGNTEAFF. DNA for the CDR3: TGTGCCAGCACCATTGACGGGGGGAACACTGAAGCTTTCTTT.

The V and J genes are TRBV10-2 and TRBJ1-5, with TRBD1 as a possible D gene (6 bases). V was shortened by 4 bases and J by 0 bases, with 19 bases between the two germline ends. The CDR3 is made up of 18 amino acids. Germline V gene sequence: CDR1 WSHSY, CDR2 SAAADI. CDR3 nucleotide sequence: TGCGCCAGCAGTGGAAGTGGAGCTCAGGGGTATAGCAATCAGCCCCAGCATTTT. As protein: CASSGSGAQGYSNQPQHF.

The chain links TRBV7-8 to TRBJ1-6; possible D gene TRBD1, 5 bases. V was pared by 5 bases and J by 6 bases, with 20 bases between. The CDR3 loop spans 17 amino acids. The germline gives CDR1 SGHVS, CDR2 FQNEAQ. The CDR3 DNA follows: TGTGCCAGCAGCCCATCCAGGGTTTACCCTTCTAATTCACCCCTCCACTTT. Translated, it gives CASSPSRVYPSNSPLHF.

The CDR3 DNA sequence: TGTGCCAGTAGTATTGGGCAGGGGCGAGGTGGCTACACCTTC. This sequence encodes CASSIGQGRGGYTF. The gene calls are TRBV19 and TRBJ1-2; a possible D gene is TRBD1 (6 bases). V gave up 3 bases and J gave up 7 bases, with 15 bases separating them. The CDR3 totals 14 residues. The germline V gene has CDR1 LNHDA and CDR2 SQIVND (reference sequence).

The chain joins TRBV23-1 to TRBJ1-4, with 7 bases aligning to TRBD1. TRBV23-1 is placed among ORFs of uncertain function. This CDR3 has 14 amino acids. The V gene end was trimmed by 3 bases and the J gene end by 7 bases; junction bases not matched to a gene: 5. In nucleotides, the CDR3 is TGCGCCAGCAGTCATGACAGGGTGGGTGAAAAACTGTTTTTT. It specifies CASSHDRVGEKLFF.

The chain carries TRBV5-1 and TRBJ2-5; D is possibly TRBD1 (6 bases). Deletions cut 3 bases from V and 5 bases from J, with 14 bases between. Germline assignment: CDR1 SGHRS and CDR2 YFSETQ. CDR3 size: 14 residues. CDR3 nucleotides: TGCGCCAGCAGCTCGGGACAAGGACGGGAGACCCAGTACTTC. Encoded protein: CASSSGQGRETQYF.

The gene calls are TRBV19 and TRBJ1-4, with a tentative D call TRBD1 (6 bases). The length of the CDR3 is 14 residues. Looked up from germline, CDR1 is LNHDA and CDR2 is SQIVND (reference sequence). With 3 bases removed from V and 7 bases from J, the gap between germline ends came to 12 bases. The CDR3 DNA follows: TGTGCCAGTAGTATTGGGGGCAACGGTGAAAAACTGTTTTTT. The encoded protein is CASSIGGNGEKLFF.